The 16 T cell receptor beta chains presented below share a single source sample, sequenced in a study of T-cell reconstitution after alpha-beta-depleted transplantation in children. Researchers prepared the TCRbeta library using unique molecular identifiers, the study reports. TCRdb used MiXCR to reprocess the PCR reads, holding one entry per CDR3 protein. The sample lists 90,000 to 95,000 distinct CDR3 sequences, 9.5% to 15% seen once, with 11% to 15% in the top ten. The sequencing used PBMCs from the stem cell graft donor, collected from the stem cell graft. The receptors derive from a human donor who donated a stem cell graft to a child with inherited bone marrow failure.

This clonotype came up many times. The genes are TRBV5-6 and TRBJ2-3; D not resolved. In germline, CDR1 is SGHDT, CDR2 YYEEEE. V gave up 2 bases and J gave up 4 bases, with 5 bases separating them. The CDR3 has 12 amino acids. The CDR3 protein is CASSLLPDTQYF. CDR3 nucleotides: TGTGCCAGCAGCTTATTACCAGATACGCAGTATTTT. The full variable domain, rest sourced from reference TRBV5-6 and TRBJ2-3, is DAGVTQSPTHLIKTRGQQVTLRCSPKSGHDTVSWYQQALGQGPQFIFQYYEEEERQRGNFPDRFSGHQFPNYSSELNVNALLLGDSALYLCASSLLPDTQYFGPGTRLTVL.

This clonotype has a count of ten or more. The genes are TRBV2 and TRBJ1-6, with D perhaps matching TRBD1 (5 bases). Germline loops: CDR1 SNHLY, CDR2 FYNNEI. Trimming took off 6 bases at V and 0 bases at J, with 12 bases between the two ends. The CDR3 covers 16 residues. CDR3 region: CASSGTASSYNSPLHF. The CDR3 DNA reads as TGTGCCAGCAGCGGGACCGCGAGCTCCTATAATTCACCCCTCCACTTT.

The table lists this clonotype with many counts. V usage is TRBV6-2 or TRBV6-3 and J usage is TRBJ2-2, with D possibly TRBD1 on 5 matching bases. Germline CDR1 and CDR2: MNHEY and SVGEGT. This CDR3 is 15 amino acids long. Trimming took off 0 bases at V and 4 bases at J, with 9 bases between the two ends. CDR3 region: CASSYSYRRTGELFF. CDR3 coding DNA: TGTGCCAGCAGTTACTCCTACAGGCGCACCGGGGAGCTGTTTTTT.

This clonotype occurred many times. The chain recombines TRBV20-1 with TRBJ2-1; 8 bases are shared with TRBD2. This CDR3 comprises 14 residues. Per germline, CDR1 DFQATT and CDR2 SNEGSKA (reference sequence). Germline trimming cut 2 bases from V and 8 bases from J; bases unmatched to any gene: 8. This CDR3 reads CSARPSGSFDEQFF. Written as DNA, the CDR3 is TGCAGTGCTAGACCCAGCGGGAGTTTCGATGAGCAGTTCTTC.

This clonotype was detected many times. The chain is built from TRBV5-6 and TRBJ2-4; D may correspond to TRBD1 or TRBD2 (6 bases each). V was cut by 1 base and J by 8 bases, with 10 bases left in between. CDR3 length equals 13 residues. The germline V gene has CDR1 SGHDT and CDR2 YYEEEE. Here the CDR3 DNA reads TGTGCCAGCAGCTTGCCGGGGGCGGACATTCAGTACTTC. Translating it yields CASSLPGADIQYF.

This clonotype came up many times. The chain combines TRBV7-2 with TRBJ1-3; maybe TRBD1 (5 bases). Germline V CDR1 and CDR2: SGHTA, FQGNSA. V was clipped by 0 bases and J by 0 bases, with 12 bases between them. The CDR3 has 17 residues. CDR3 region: CASSLAHPGLSGNTIYF. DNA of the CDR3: TGTGCCAGCAGCTTAGCGCACCCGGGACTCTCTGGAAACACCATATATTTT.

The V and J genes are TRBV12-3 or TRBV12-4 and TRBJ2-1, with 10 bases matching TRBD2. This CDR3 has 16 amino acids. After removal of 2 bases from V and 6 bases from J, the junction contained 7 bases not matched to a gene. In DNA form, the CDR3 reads TGTGCCAGCAGTTTACTTTATAGCGGGGGGTTCAATGAGCAGTTCTTC. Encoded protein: CASSLLYSGGFNEQFF.

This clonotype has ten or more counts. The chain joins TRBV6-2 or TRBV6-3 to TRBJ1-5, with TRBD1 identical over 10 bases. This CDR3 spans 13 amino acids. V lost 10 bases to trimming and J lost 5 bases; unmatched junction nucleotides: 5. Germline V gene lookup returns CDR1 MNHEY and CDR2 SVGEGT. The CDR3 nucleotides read TGTGCCACTGCGGACAGGGGGGATCAGCCCCAGCATTTT. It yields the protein CATADRGDQPQHF.

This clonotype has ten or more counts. DNA of the CDR3: TGTGCCAGCAGCACCCGTGGAGGGAACTATGGCTACACCTTC. It is translated as CASSTRGGNYGYTF. The genes are TRBV7-2 and TRBJ1-2, with D unresolved. Trimming pared 5 bases from V and 2 bases from J, leaving 12 bases between. Looked up from germline, CDR1 is SGHTA and CDR2 is FQGNSA. This CDR3 spans 14 amino acids.

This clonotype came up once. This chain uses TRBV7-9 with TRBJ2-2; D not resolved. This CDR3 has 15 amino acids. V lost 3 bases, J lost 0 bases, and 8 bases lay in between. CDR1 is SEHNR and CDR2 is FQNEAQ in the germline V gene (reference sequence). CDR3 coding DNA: TGTGCCAGCAGCTTCTGGCTACCGAACACCGGGGAGCTGTTTTTT. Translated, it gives CASSFWLPNTGELFF. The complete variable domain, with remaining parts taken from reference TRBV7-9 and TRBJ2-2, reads DTGVSQNPRHKITKRGQNVTFRCDPISEHNRLYWYRQTLGQGPEFLTYFQNEAQLEKSRLLSDRFSAERPKGSFSTLEIQRTEQGDSAMYLCASSFWLPNTGELFFGEGSRLTVL.

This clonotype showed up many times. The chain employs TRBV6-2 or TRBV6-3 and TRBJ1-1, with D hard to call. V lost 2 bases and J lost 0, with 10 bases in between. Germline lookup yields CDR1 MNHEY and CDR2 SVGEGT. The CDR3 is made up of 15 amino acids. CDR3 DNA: TGTGCCAGCAGTTACCCGAAGGCCATGAACACTGAAGCTTTCTTT. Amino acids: CASSYPKAMNTEAFF.

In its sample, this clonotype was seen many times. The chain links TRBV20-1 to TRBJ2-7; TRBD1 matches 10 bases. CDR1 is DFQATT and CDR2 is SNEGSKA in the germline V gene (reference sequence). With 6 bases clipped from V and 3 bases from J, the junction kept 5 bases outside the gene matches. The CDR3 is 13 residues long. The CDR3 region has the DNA TGCAGTGCCCGTGGACAGGGGGTCTACGAGCAGTACTTC. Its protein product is CSARGQGVYEQYF.

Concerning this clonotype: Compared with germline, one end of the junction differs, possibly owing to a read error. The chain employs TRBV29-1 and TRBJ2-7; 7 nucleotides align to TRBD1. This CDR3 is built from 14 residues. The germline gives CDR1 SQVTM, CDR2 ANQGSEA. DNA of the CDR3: TGCCGCGTTCCCGGGACAGTTTCCCCCTACGAGCAGTACTTC. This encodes CRVPGTVSPYEQYF.

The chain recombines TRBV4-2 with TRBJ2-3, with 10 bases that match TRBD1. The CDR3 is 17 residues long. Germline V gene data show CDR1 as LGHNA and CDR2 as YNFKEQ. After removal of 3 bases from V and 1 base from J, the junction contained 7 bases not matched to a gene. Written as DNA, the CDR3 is TGTGCCAGCAGCCAGCCTACCGGGACAGGGGGCACAGATACGCAGTATTTT. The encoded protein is CASSQPTGTGGTDTQYF.

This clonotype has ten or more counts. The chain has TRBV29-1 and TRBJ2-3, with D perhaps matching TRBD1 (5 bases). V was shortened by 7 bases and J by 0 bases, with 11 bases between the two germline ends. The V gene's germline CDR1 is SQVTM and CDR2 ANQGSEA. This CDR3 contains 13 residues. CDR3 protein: CSAKGASTDTQYF. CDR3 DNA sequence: TGCAGCGCTAAAGGGGCCAGCACAGATACGCAGTATTTT.

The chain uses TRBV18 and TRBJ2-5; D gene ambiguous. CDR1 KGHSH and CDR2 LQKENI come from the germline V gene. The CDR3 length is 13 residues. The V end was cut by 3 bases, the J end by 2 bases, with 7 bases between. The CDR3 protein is CASSPARQETQYF. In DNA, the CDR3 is TGTGCCAGCTCACCGGCCAGGCAAGAGACCCAGTACTTC.